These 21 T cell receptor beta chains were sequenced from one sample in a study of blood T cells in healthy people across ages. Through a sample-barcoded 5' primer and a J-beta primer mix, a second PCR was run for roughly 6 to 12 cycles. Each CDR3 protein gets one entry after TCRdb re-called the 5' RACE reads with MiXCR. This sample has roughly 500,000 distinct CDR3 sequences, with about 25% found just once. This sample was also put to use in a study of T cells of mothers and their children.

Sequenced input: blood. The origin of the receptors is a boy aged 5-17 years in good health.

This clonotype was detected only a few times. This CDR3 reads CASEGIGNTGELFF. The DNA of the CDR3 is TGTGCCAGCGAGGGTATCGGAAACACCGGGGAGCTGTTTTTT. The rearrangement joins TRBV9 to TRBJ2-2; D might be TRBD2 (5 bases). V shed 7 bases and J shed 2 bases, with 12 bases lying between them. In germline, CDR1 is SGDLS, CDR2 YYNGEE. The CDR3 sequence is 14 residues long.

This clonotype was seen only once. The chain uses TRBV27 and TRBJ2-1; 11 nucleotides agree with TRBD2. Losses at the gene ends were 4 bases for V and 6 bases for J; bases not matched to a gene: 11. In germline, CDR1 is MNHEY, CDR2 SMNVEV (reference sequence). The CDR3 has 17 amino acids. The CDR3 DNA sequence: TGTGCCAGCAGTTCCTCTAGCGGGAGGTTTCCCCTCAATGAGCAGTTCTTC. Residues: CASSSSSGRFPLNEQFF.

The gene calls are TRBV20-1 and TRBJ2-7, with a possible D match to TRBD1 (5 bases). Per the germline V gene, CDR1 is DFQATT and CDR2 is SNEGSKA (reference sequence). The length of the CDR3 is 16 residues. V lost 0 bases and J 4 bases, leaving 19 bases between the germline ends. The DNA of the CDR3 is TGCAGTGCTAGAGATCCCCGGCAGGGTCTGACGTACGAGCAGTACTTC. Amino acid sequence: CSARDPRQGLTYEQYF.

CDR3 coding DNA: TGTGCCAGCACTCAAGGACAGGGAAGCGAAAAACTGTTTTTT. It is translated as CASTQGQGSEKLFF. The chain combines TRBV28 with TRBJ1-4, with TRBD1 matching over 8 bases. The junction had 9 bases not matched to a gene; V was cut back by 7 bases and J by 8 bases. Germline CDR1 is MDHEN and CDR2 is SYDVKM. The length of the CDR3 is 14 residues.

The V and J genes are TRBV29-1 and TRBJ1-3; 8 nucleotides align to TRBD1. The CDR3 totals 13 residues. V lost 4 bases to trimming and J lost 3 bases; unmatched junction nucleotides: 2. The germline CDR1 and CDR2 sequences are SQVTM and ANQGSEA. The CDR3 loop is CSVGTGNGNTIYF. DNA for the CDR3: TGCAGCGTTGGGACAGGGAATGGAAACACCATATATTTT.

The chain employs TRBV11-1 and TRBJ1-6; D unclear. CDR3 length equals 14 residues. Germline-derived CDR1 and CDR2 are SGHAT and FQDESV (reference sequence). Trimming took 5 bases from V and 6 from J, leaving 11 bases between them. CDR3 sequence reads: CASSTGLTNSPLHF. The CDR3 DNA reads TGTGCCAGCAGCACCGGATTAACTAATTCACCCCTCCACTTT. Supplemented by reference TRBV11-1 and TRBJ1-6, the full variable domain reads EAEVAQSPRYKITEKSQAVAFWCDPISGHATLYWYRQILGQGPELLVQFQDESVVDDSQLPKDRFSAERLKGVDSTLKIQPAELGDSAMYLCASSTGLTNSPLHFGNGTRLTVT.

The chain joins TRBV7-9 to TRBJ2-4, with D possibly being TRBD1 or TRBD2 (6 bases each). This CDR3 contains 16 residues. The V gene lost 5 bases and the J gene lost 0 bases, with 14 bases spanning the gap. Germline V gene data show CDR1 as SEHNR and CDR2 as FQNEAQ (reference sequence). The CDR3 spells CASSPRGGLAKNIQYF. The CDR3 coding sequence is TGTGCCAGCAGCCCCCGAGGGGGGCTAGCCAAAAACATTCAGTACTTC.

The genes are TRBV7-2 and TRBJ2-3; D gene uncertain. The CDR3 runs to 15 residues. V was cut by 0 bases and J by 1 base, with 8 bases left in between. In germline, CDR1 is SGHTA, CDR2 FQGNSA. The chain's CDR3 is CASSLAQLRTDTQYF. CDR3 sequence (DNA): TGTGCCAGCAGCTTAGCCCAGCTACGCACAGATACGCAGTATTTT.

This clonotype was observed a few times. The CDR3 here is CSVGLRGNTEAFF. The CDR3 bases are TGCAGCGTTGGATTAAGAGGGAACACTGAAGCTTTCTTT. The V call is TRBV29-1, the J call TRBJ1-1; D gene ambiguous. CDR3 size: 13 residues. V was shortened by 4 bases and J by 1 base, with 10 bases between the two germline ends. The germline gives CDR1 SQVTM, CDR2 ANQGSEA.

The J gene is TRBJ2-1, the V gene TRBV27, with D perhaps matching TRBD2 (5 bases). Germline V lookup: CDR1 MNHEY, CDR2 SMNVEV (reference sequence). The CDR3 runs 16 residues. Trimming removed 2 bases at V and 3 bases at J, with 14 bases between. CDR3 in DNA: TGTGCCAGCAGTTTAGAGGGCCGGTCAATCTACAATGAGCAGTTCTTC. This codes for CASSLEGRSIYNEQFF.

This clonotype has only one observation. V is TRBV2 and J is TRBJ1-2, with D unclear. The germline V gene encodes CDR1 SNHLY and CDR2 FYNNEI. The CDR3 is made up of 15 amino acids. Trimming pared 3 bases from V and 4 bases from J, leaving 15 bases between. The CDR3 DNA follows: TGTGCCAGCAGTGACCTCAGTGCGGGCGTCTATGGCTACACCTTC. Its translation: CASSDLSAGVYGYTF.

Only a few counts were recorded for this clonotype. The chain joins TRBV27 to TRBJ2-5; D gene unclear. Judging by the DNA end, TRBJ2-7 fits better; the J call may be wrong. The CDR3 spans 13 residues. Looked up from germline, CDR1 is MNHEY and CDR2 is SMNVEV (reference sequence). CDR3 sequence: CASSPAASYEQYF. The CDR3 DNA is TGTGCCAGCTCCCCCGCGGCTTCTTACGAGCAGTACTTC.

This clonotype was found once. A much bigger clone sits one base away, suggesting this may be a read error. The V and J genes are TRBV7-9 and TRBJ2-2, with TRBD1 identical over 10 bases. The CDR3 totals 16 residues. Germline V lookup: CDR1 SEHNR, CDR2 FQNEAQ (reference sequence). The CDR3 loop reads CAGSLPGQGYTGELFF. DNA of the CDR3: TGTGCCGGCAGCTTACCGGGACAGGGGTACACCGGGGAGCTGTTTTTT. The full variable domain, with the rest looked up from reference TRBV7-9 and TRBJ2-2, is DTGVSQNPRHKITKRGQNVTFRCDPISEHNRLYWYRQTLGQGPEFLTYFQNEAQLEKSRLLSDRFSAERPKGSFSTLEIQRTEQGDSAMYLCAGSLPGQGYTGELFFGEGSRLTVL.

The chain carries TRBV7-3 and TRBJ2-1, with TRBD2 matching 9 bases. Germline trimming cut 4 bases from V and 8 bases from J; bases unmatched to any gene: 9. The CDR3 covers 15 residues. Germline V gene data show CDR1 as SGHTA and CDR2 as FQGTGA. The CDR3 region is CASSSTSGQWDEQFF. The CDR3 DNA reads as TGTGCCAGCAGCTCGACTAGCGGTCAATGGGATGAGCAGTTCTTC.

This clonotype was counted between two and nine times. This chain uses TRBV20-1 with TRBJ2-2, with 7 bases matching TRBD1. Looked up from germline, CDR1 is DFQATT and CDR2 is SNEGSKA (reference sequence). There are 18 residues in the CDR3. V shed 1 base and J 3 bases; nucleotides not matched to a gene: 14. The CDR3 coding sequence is TGCAGTGCTAGAGTGGCGATACAACAGGGGATTTACACCGGGGAGCTGTTTTTT. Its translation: CSARVAIQQGIYTGELFF.

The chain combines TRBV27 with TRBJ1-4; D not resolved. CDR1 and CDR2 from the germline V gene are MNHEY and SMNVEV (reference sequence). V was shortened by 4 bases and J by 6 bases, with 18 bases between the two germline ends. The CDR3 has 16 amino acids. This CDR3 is CASSSSVATRDEKLFF. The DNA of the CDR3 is TGTGCCAGCAGTTCCTCGGTCGCGACTAGGGATGAAAAACTGTTTTTT.

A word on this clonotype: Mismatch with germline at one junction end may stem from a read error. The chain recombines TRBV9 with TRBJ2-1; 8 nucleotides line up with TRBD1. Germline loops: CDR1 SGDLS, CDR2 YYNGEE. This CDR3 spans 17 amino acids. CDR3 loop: CASSGEQGVTPYKEQFF. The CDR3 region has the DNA TGTGCCAGCAGCGGAGAACAGGGGGTGACCCCCTACAAGGAGCAGTTCTTC.

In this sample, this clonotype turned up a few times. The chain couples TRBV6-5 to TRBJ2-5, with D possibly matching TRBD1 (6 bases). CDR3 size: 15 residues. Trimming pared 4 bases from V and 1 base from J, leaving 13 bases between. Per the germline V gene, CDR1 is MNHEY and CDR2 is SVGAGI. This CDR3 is CASSSIQGTQETQYF. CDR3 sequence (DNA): TGTGCCAGCAGTTCTATTCAGGGGACCCAAGAGACCCAGTACTTC.

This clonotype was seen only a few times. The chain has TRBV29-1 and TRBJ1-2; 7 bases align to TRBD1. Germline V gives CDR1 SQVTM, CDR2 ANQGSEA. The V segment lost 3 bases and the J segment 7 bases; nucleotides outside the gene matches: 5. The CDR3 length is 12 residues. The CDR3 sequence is CSVDQQGFGYTF. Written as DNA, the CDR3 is TGCAGCGTTGACCAACAGGGGTTTGGCTACACCTTC.

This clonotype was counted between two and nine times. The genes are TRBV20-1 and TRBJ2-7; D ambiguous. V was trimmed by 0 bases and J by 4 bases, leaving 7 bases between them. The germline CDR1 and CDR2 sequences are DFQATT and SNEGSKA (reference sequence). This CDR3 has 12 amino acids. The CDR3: CSARDVGYEQYF. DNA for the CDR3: TGCAGTGCTAGAGATGTGGGGTACGAGCAGTACTTC.

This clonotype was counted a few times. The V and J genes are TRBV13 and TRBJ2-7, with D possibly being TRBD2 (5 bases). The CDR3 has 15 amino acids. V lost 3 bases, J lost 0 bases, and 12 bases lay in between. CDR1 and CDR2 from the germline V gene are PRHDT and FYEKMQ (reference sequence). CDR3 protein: CASSLGRPSSYEQYF. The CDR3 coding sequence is TGTGCCAGCAGCTTGGGGAGACCTAGCTCCTACGAGCAGTACTTC.